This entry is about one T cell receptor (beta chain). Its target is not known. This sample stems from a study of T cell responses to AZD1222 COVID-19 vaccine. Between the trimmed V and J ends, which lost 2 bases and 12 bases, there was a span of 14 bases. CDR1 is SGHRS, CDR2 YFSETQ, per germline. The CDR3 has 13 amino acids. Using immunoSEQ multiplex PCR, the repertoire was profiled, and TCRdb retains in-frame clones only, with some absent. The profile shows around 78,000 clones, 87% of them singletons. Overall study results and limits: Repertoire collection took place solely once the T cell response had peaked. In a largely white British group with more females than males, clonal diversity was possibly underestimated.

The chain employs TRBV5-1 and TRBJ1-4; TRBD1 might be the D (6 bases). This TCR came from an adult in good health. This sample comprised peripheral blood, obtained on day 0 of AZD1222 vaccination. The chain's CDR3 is CASSFSRGEELFF. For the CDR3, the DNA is TGCGCCAGCAGCTTTTCGAGGGGGGAGGAACTGTTTTTT.